This T cell receptor (beta chain) comes out of a study of monozygotic twins with inflammatory bowel disease. Template switching introduced UMIs that contain a 6-nucleotide sample barcode. TCRdb re-called the 5' RACE reads and shows each CDR3 protein once, DNA omitted. In total, the table holds around 100,000 distinct CDR3 sequences. This CDR3 spans 12 amino acids. Germline loops: CDR1 GTSNPN, CDR2 SVGIG (reference sequence). A note on this clonotype: Its antigen is not known.

Study outcomes and limitations: Clonotype overlap with others was lower in IBD patients than in healthy twins, a difference that was greatest with disease activity. Immunosuppressive treatments were not uniform, and this may have added variability to patient repertoires. Compared with healthy co-twins, IBD patients showed reduced TCRbeta repertoire diversity by inverse Simpson.

This TCR was recovered from a human donor with ulcerative colitis or Crohn's disease, or a healthy co-twin of an affected twin (not recorded which). The chain carries TRBV30 and TRBJ2-1; TCRdb's assignment of TRBD2 cannot be checked, as there is no DNA. The sample comprised blood. This chain's CDR3 is CAWRGGVNEQFF.